This entry features one TCR beta chain sequence. Its target antigen remains unknown. Base quality data are lacking; no much larger clone is found one base away. This entry comes from a study of shared clonotypes between healthy human individuals (dated by TCRdb to the early 2020s). Context from the whole study: The cohort included a few men and two women between 18 and 49 years of age. To estimate repertoire size and how much clonotype sharing occurs between individuals, the study deeply sequenced the blood TCR repertoires of about five healthy adults. Each donor's leukapheresis produced roughly between about 0.9 and 9.5 billion PBMCs. For each donor, CD4 naive and CD4 memory were each run on three plates, CD8 naive on two plates, and CD8 memory on one plate. To increase sequencing depth and limit assay-specific biases, different laboratories used diverse techniques to prepare libraries and sequence TCR repertoires.

TCR CDR3 regions were amplified from genomic DNA by multiplex PCR using the deep immunoSEQ assay. Extracted genomic DNA from each cell subset was spread evenly across all wells of several immunoSEQ 96-well plates, with each plate serving as a replicate. For sorted subsets, about 0.2 ug genomic DNA, equal to about 30,000 T cell genomes, was loaded into each replicate PCR. Purified libraries were quantified with a Qubit 3.0 fluorometer, sized on a Bioanalyzer 2100, and re-quantified with the KAPA Library Quantification kit. Every immunoSEQ 96-well plate was sequenced on a dedicated single-read 150-cycle Illumina NextSeq 550 flow cell. On the authors' methods: Because the immunoSEQ output included only junctional sequences and no quality scores, the filtering could not be the same as the filtering used for full-length reads. Sequences were annotated with PyIR, a Python wrapper for IgBLAST v1.9, and V/J genes and CDR3 were assigned using IMGT germline references. Reads with weak V/J assignments (E-value above 1e-6), missing CDR3, stop codons, out-of-frame junctions, or ambiguous translated residues were removed. V3J clonotypes were defined as sequences sharing the same inferred V gene, J gene, and CDR3 amino acid sequence. To compute the percentage overlap between repertoires, the number of shared unique clonotypes was divided by the size of the smaller repertoire. RTK rarefaction, the Chao1 estimator, and Recon v2.1 estimates of unobserved clonotypes were used to assess repertoire richness. For all TCRbeta clonotypes obtained by the gDNA method from a few donors, generation probabilities were computed with OLGA. Not all clones reach the TCRdb copy of this immuneACCESS table, which keeps in-frame sequences only. Checked studies attribute under half of the gap to unresolved V genes and leave the rest unexplained. That table supplies the V and J calls and clone size; D and trimming were determined from the DNA. The sample data list 2 million to 2.5 million clones, and about 93% of these were observed just once. The ten largest account for under 2% of the sample.

On the study overall, not on this receptor specifically: Because the study included a small number of donors, the genetic and exposure-history diversity represented was limited. Pairwise subsampling led to the expectation that sequencing depth would affect the degree of clonotype sharing among donors. Compared with non-shared clonotypes, clonotypes shared by all four sorted-subset donors had higher generation probabilities. Across several donors, approximately 5% of naive CD4, 3% to 3.5% of naive CD8, under 2.5% of memory CD4, and approximately 0.4% of memory CD8 clonotypes were shared. Estimated clonotype richness was generally larger for naive than for memory subsets. Even with the large sequencing depth, rarefaction of the sorted-subset datasets indicated that sequencing was incomplete. Only blood was sampled, and tissue TCR repertoires likely differ from those in blood.

For the CD8 naive samples, CD45RO-negative cells were positively selected for CCR7, yielding a CD45RA+CCR7+ population from which TemRA cells were excluded. The donors were healthy, HIV-negative adults who had no recently reported acute infections or vaccinations. Every donor was a Caucasian adult residing in Nashville, Tennessee, USA. Blood was collected by leukapheresis, and PBMCs were isolated by Ficoll-Histopaque density gradient centrifugation and then cryopreserved in liquid nitrogen vapor phase. Analytical flow cytometry was used to check the purity and quantity of every magnetically sorted T cell population. From each sorted fraction, genomic DNA was isolated and quantified by UV absorbance on a Nanodrop 2000c. The V and J ends are trimmed by 5 bases and 7 bases, leaving 15 bases between them. Including cysteine and phenylalanine, the CDR3 has 14 amino acids. This entry keeps only the CDR3 DNA: 42 bases, framed from base 1. Reading the germline V gene gives CDR1 MDHEN and CDR2 SYDVKM.

The clonotype comes from a man between 18 and 29 years old in good health. Some clones in this sample may be carry-over from other donors' samples. The sequencing input was naive CD8+ T cells from PBMCs. What this sample's cell subset or site label stands for: CD45RA+CCR7+. Recombination joined TRBV28 with TRBJ1-5, with the D gene uncertain. The CDR3 protein sequence reads: CASSVGRAFQPQHF. The bases read TGTGCCAGCAGTGTCGGGAGGGCTTTCCAGCCCCAGCATTTT.